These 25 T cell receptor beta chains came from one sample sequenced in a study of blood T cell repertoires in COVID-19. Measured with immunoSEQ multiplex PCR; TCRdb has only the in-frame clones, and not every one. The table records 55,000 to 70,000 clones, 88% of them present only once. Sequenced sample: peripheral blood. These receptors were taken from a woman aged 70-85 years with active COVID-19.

CDR3 bases: TGTGCCAGCAGCCGAGACAGGCGAAACTATGGCTACACCTTC. Translation: CASSRDRRNYGYTF. The chain carries TRBV27 and TRBJ1-2, with TRBD1 as a possible D gene (6 bases). Germline V CDR1 and CDR2: MNHEY, SMNVEV (reference sequence). The CDR3 extends over 14 amino acids. V was trimmed by 6 bases and J by 2 bases, leaving 13 bases between them.

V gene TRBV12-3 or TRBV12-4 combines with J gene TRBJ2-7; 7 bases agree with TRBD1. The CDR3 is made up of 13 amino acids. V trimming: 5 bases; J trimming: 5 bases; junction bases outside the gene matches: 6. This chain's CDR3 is CASSNDRAHEQYF. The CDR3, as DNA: TGTGCCAGCAGTAATGACAGGGCCCACGAGCAGTACTTC.

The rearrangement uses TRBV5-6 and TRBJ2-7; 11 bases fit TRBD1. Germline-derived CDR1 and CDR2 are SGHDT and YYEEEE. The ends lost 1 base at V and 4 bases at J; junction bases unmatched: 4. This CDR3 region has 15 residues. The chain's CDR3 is CASSLLDRGPYEQYF. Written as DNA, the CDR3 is TGTGCCAGCAGCTTGTTGGACAGGGGGCCATACGAGCAGTACTTC.

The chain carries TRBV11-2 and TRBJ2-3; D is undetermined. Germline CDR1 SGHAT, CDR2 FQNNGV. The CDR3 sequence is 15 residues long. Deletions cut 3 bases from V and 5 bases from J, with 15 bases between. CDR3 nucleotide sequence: TGTGCCAGCAGCTTCAAACTGTTCCCGGGAGATACGCAGTATTTT. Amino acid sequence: CASSFKLFPGDTQYF. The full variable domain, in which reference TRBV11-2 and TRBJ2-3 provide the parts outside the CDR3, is EAGVAQSPRYKIIEKRQSVAFWCNPISGHATLYWYQQILGQGPKLLIQFQNNGVVDDSQLPKDRFSAERLKGVDSTLKIQPAKLEDSAVYLCASSFKLFPGDTQYFGPGTRLTVL.

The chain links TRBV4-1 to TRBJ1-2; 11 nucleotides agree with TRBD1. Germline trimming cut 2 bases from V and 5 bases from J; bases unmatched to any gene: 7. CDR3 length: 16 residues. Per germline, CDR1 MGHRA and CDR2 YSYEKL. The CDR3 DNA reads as TGCGCCAGCAGCCAACCCGGACAGGGGGCTAGTTATGGCTACACCTTC. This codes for CASSQPGQGASYGYTF.

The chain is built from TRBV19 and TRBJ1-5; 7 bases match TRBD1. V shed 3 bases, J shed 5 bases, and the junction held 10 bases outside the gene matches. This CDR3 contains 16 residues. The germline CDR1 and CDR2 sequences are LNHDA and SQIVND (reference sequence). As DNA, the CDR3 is TGTGCCAGTAGTATGGGGAAGGGGCAGGGGGATCAGCCCCAGCATTTT. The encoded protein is CASSMGKGQGDQPQHF.

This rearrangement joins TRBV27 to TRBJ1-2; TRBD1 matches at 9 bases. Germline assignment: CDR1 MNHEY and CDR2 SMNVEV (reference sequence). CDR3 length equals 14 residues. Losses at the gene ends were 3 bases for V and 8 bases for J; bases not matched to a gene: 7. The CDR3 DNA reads TGTGCCAGCAGTTTCGACAGGGGGATAGAAGGCTACACCTTC. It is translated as CASSFDRGIEGYTF.

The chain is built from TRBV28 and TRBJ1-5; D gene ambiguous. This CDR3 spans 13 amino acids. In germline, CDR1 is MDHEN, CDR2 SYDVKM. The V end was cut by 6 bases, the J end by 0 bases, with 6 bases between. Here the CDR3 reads CASRADSNQPQHF. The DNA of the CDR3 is TGTGCCAGCAGGGCGGATAGCAATCAGCCCCAGCATTTT.

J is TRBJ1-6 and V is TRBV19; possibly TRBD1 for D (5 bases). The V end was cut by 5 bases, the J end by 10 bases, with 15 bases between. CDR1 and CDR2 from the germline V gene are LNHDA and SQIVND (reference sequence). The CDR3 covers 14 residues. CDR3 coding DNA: TGTGCCAGTAGTGGCGGGACCAGGTGGTCACCCCTCCACTTT. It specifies CASSGGTRWSPLHF. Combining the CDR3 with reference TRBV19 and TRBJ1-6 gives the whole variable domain DGGITQSPKYLFRKEGQNVTLSCEQNLNHDAMYWYRQDPGQGLRLIYYSQIVNDFQKGDIAEGYSVSREKKESFPLTVTSAQKNPTAFYLCASSGGTRWSPLHFGNGTRLTVT.

CDR3 DNA: TGCAGCGTTGCACTAGCGGGAGGGACAGATACGCAGTATTTT. Its translation is CSVALAGGTDTQYF. V and J are TRBV29-1 and TRBJ2-3; 13 nucleotides agree with TRBD2. The CDR3 extends over 14 amino acids. Germline V lookup: CDR1 SQVTM, CDR2 ANQGSEA. The J segment lost 3 bases and the V segment lost 4 bases, leaving 1 base of the junction unmatched.

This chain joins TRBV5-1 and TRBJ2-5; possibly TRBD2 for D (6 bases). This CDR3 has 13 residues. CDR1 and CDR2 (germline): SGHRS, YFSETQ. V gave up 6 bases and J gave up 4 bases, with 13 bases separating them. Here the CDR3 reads CASMSGAGETQYF. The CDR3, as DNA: TGCGCCAGCATGTCGGGAGCTGGAGAGACCCAGTACTTC.

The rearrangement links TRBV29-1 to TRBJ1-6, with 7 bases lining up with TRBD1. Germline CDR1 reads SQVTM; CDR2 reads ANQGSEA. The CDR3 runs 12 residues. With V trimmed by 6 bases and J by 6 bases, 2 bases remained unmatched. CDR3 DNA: TGCAGCGTGGGGGACAGTAATTCACCCCTCCACTTT. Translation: CSVGDSNSPLHF.

The CDR3 sequence is CASSMWPERSGYNEQFF. The DNA of the CDR3 is TGTGCCAGCTCAATGTGGCCGGAGAGGTCGGGGTACAATGAGCAGTTCTTC. This chain connects TRBV18 to TRBJ2-1, with D maybe TRBD2 (5 bases). Trimming left V 5 bases short and J 4 bases short, with 21 bases between. The CDR3 spans 17 residues. The germline CDR1 and CDR2 sequences are KGHSH and LQKENI. Based on the CDR3 plus reference TRBV18 and TRBJ2-1, the full variable domain is NAGVMQNPRHLVRRRGQEARLRCSPMKGHSHVYWYRQLPEEGLKFMVYLQKENIIDESGMPKERFSAEFPKEGPSILRIQQVVRGDSAAYFCASSMWPERSGYNEQFFGPGTRLTVL.

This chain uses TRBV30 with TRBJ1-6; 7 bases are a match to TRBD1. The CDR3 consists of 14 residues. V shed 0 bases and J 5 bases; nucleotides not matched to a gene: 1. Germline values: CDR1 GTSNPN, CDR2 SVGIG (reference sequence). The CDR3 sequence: CAWSVDRDNSPLHF. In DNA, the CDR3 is TGTGCCTGGAGTGTCGACAGGGATAATTCACCCCTCCACTTT.

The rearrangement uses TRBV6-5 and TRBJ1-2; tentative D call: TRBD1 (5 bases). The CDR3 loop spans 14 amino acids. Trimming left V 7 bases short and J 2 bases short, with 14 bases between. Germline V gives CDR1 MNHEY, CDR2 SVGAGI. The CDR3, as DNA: TGTGCCAGCACCATGACGGGGGAAAACTATGGCTACACCTTC. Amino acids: CASTMTGENYGYTF.

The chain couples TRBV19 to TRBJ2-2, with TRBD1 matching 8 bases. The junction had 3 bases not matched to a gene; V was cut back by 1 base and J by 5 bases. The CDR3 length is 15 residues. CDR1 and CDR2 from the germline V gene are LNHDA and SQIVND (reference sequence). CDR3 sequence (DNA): TGTGCCAGTAGTATAGGACAGGGGTGGACCGGGGAGCTGTTTTTT. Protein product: CASSIGQGWTGELFF.

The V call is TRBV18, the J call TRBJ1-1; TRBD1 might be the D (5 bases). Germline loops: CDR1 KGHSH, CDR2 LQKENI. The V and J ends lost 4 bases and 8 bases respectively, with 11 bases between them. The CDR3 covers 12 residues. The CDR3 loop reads CASSQGGGEAFF. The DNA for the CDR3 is TGTGCCAGCTCACAAGGCGGGGGGGAAGCTTTCTTT.

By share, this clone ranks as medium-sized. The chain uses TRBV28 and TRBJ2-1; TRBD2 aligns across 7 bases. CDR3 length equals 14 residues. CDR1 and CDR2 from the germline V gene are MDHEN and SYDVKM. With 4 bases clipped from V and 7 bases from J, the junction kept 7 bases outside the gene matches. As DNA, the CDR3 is TGTGCCAGCAGTTCCCGGGACTATCAAAATGAGCAGTTCTTC. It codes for CASSSRDYQNEQFF.

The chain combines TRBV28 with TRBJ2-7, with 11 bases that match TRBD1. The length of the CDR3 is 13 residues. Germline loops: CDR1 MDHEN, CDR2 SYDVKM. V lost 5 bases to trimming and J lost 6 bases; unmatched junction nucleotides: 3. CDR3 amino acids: CASSVDRGREQYF. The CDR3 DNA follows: TGTGCCAGCAGTGTGGACAGGGGGCGCGAGCAGTACTTC.

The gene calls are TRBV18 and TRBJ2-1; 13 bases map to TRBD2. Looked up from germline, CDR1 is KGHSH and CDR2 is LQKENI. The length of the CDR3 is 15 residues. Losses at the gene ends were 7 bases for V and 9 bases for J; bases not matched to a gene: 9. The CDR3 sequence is CASFPGLAGLVEQFF. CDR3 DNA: TGTGCCAGCTTCCCGGGACTAGCGGGATTAGTTGAGCAGTTCTTC. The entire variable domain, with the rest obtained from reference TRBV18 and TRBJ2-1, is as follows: NAGVMQNPRHLVRRRGQEARLRCSPMKGHSHVYWYRQLPEEGLKFMVYLQKENIIDESGMPKERFSAEFPKEGPSILRIQQVVRGDSAAYFCASFPGLAGLVEQFFGPGTRLTVL.

For the CDR3, the DNA is TGCGCCAGCAGCCCTGGACAGGGAGTAGCAGATACGCAGTATTTT. This encodes CASSPGQGVADTQYF. V gene TRBV5-1 combines with J gene TRBJ2-3, with 8 nucleotides matching TRBD1. The trim removed 4 bases at V and 4 bases at J, leaving 8 bases unmatched. The V gene's germline CDR1 is SGHRS and CDR2 YFSETQ. The length of the CDR3 is 15 residues.

The CDR3 protein is CASNQDSPRYNEQFF. The CDR3 DNA sequence: TGCGCCAGCAACCAGGACTCGCCCCGGTACAATGAGCAGTTCTTC. J is TRBJ2-1 and V is TRBV5-1; possible D gene TRBD2, 5 bases. CDR3 length: 15 residues. Trimming stripped 6 bases from V and 4 bases from J, with 17 bases between. Per germline, CDR1 SGHRS and CDR2 YFSETQ.

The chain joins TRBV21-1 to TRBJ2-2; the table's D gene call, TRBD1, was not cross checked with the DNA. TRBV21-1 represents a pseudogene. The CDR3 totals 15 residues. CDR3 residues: CASRRQGVETGELFF. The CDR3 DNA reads TGTGCCAGCAGGAGACAGGGGGTAGAGACCGGGGAGCTGTTTTTT.

CDR3 in amino acids: CASSGLAGQETQYF. In DNA form, the CDR3 reads TGTGCCAGCAGTGGCCTAGCGGGGCAAGAGACCCAGTACTTC. The chain has TRBV6-6 and TRBJ2-5, with 9 bases fitting TRBD2. In germline, CDR1 is MNHNY, CDR2 SVGAGI (reference sequence). The V segment lost 5 bases and the J segment 2 bases; nucleotides outside the gene matches: 3. The CDR3 extends over 14 amino acids.

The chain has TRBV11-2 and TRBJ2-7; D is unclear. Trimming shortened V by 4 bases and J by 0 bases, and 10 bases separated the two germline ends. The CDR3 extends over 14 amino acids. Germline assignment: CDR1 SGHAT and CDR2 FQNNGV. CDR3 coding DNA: TGTGCCAGCAGCTCCAACCGCGGCTCCTACGAGCAGTACTTC. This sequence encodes CASSSNRGSYEQYF. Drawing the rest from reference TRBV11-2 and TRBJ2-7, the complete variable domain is EAGVAQSPRYKIIEKRQSVAFWCNPISGHATLYWYQQILGQGPKLLIQFQNNGVVDDSQLPKDRFSAERLKGVDSTLKIQPAKLEDSAVYLCASSSNRGSYEQYFGPGTRLTVT.